The T cell receptor beta chain under discussion was sequenced for a study of CD8+CD57+ T cells in acquired aplastic anemia. Across the whole study: Across the sorted CD4+ and CD8+ cells, DNA amounts averaged around 3.2 ug. Researchers reported that healthy donors averaged around 10 million reads for CD4+ cells.

The CDR3 runs to 13 residues. From germline, CDR1 is SEHNR and CDR2 FQNEAQ (reference sequence). Trimming stripped 9 bases from V and 5 bases from J, with 16 bases between. Note on this clonotype: Its antigen is unknown.

General study points: The same twenty-nine CD8+ CDR3 sequences occurred in patients and in controls. CD8+ Simpson's diversity in patients was not significantly different from that in controls.

Profiles of TCR beta VDJ and CDR3 were generated from a genomic DNA template. TCRdb re-called the reads with MiXCR, one entry per CDR3 protein. The sample shows approximately 32,000 distinct CDR3 sequences, around 80% of them seen only once. The material sequenced was sorted CD4+, CD8+, or CD8+CD57+ T cells (not recorded which) from PBMCs. The J gene is TRBJ1-2, the V gene TRBV7-9; D is unresolved. This clonotype originated in a human donor in good health, serving as a control. In DNA form, the CDR3 reads TGTGCCAGTAGTGAAATCCGGTTGTATGGCTACACCTTC. Protein: CASSEIRLYGYTF. Full variable domain (outside the CDR3, taken from reference TRBV7-9 and TRBJ1-2): DTGVSQNPRHKITKRGQNVTFRCDPISEHNRLYWYRQTLGQGPEFLTYFQNEAQLEKSRLLSDRFSAERPKGSFSTLEIQRTEQGDSAMYLCASSEIRLYGYTFGSGTRLTVV.